This TCR beta chain is from a study of cytomegalovirus exposure and HLA in healthy donors. Primers for the PCR totalled 60 Vbeta and 13 Jbeta. Generated by immunoSEQ multiplex PCR, the TCRdb table keeps only in-frame clones and is missing some. The data hold about 140,000 clones, with 60% to 80% observed a single time. CDR1 and CDR2 from the germline V gene are SGHNT and YYREEE (reference sequence). The CDR3 has 16 residues. The V and J ends lost 1 base and 4 bases respectively, with 16 bases between them. The chain joins TRBV5-4 to TRBJ2-3; TRBD2 might be the D (6 bases). This TCR was recovered from a man aged 18-30 years in good health and CMV-seropositive. The specimen was PBMCs. This CDR3 reads CASSLKELEGADTQYF. CDR3 DNA sequence: TGTGCCAGCAGCTTGAAAGAGCTGGAGGGCGCAGATACGCAGTATTTT. The complete variable domain, with remaining parts taken from reference TRBV5-4 and TRBJ2-3, reads ETGVTQSPTHLIKTRGQQVTLRCSSQSGHNTVSWYQQALGQGPQFIFQYYREEENGRGNFPPRFSGLQFPNYSSELNVNALELDDSALYLCASSLKELEGADTQYFGPGTRLTVL.